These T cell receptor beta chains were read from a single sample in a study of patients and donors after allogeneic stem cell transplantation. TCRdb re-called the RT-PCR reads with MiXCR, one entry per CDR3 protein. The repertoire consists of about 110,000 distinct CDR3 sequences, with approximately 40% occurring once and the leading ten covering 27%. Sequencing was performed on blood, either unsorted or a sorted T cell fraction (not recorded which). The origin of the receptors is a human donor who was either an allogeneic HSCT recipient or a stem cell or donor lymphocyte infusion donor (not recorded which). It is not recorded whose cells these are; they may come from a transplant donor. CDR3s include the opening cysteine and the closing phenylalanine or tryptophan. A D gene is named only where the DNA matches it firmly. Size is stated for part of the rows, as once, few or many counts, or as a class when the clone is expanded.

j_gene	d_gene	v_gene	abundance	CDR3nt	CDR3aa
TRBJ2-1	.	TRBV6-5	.	TGTGCCAGCAGTTACTCGAACAAATACTACAATGAGCAGTTCTTC	CASSYSNKYYNEQFF
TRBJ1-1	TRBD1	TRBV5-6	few	TGTGCCAGCAGCTGGGACAGGGGGAACACTGAAGCTTTCTTT	CASSWDRGNTEAFF
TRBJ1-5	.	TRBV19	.	TGTGCCAGTAGTATGGGAGGGAGAGGCGGGAATCAGCCCCAGCATTTT	CASSMGGRGGNQPQHF
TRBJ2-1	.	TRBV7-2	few	TGTGCCAGCAGCTTAGTGAGCGGCAGCTCCTACAATGAGCAGTTCTTC	CASSLVSGSSYNEQFF
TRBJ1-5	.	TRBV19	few	TGTGCCAGTGGACGAGGCGCCGCTAGCAATCAGCCCCAGCATTTT	CASGRGAASNQPQHF
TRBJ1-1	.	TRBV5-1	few	TGCGCCAGCAGCCCGTCCGTTCGCGTAGGGAACACTGAAGCTTTCTTT	CASSPSVRVGNTEAFF
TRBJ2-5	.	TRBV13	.	TGTGCCAGCAGCTTTCGGCGGGATCAAGAGACCCAGTACTTC	CASSFRRDQETQYF
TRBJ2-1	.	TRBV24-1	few	TGTGCCACCAGTGGTCGGCCAGCTTACAATGAGCAGTTCTTC	CATSGRPAYNEQFF
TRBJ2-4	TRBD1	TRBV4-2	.	TGTGCCAGCAGCCAAGGACAGGGTCAGTACTTC	CASSQGQGQYF
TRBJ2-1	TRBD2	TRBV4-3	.	TGCGCCAGCAGCCAGGTGACTAGCTCTTACAATGAGCAGTTCTTC	CASSQVTSSYNEQFF
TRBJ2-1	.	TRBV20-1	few	TGCAGTGCTAGAGTGCCTAGGCGGTACAATGAGCAGTTCTTC	CSARVPRRYNEQFF